A single sample is the source of the 25 T cell receptor beta chains below, sequenced in a study of T cells in Graves' hyperthyroidism and ophthalmopathy. The investigators amplified TCR beta CDR3 regions from RNA transcripts. An initial round of RT-PCR targeting the TCR CDR3 relied on the HTBI primer set. Each CDR3 protein gets one entry after TCRdb re-called the multiplex PCR reads with MiXCR. The table includes hundreds of thousands of distinct CDR3 sequences, over 12% detected once. The sample comprised blood. The receptors were gathered from a woman between 40 and 50 years old with Graves' ophthalmopathy.

This clonotype was found many times. V and J are TRBV27 and TRBJ1-2; D may be TRBD1 (5 bases). This CDR3 spans 16 amino acids. Trimming pared 1 base from V and 4 bases from J, leaving 16 bases between. Germline V CDR1 and CDR2: MNHEY, SMNVEV (reference sequence). The CDR3 DNA follows: TGTGCCAGCAGTTTATTGGCGCCTCAGGGTAGCTATGGCTACACCTTC. Protein product: CASSLLAPQGSYGYTF.

This clonotype occurred many times. This rearrangement joins TRBV12-5 to TRBJ2-2, with 8 positions matching TRBD2. The CDR3 sequence is 16 residues long. The trim removed 7 bases at V and 3 bases at J, leaving 10 bases unmatched. The germline gives CDR1 LGHNT, CDR2 FRNRAP. Written as DNA, the CDR3 is TGTGCTAGTGCCACCCTCGGGGGGGGCGACACCGGGGAGCTGTTTTTT. It encodes CASATLGGGDTGELFF.

This clonotype was seen at least ten times. This CDR3 reads CAWSKTGLNTEAFF. In DNA, the CDR3 is TGTGCCTGGAGTAAAACAGGGTTGAACACTGAAGCTTTCTTT. The rearrangement links TRBV30 to TRBJ1-1, with D maybe TRBD1 (6 bases). Germline CDR1 and CDR2: GTSNPN and SVGIG (reference sequence). CDR3 length: 14 residues. Trimming removed 2 bases from V and 0 bases from J, with 10 bases in between.

The chain joins TRBV29-1 to TRBJ2-5, with 7 nucleotides matching TRBD2. The CDR3 runs to 16 residues. Germline trimming cut 5 bases from V and 1 base from J; bases unmatched to any gene: 13. The germline CDR1 and CDR2 sequences are SQVTM and ANQGSEA. This CDR3 is CSVSPVLAEFQETQYF. CDR3 nucleotide sequence: TGCAGCGTTAGTCCTGTCCTAGCGGAGTTCCAAGAGACCCAGTACTTC. Full variable domain (outside the CDR3, taken from reference TRBV29-1 and TRBJ2-5): SAVISQKPSRDICQRGTSLTIQCQVDSQVTMMFWYRQQPGQSLTLIATANQGSEATYESGFVIDKFPISRPNLTFSTLTVSNMSPEDSSIYLCSVSPVLAEFQETQYFGPGTRLLVL.

The chain recombines TRBV11-2 with TRBJ1-3, with D possibly being TRBD1 (5 bases). CDR3 length: 16 residues. V was shortened by 5 bases and J by 2 bases, with 16 bases between the two germline ends. Germline CDR1 SGHAT, CDR2 FQNNGV. Written as DNA, the CDR3 is TGTGCCAGCAGCCCGGGACCCCCGGGCGCTGGAAACACCATATATTTT. Encoded protein: CASSPGPPGAGNTIYF.

The sample holds many counts of this clonotype. The genes are TRBV7-2 and TRBJ1-3; D perhaps matches TRBD1 (5 bases). V lost 5 bases, J lost 0 bases, and 11 bases lay in between. This CDR3 contains 15 residues. Germline V gene sequence: CDR1 SGHTA, CDR2 FQGNSA. CDR3 sequence (DNA): TGTGCCAGCAGCCCTGACAGCCTCTCTGGAAACACCATATATTTT. Protein: CASSPDSLSGNTIYF.

Ten or more counts support this clonotype. V gene TRBV19 combines with J gene TRBJ1-1; D remains ambiguous. V was cut by 1 base and J by 0 bases, with 6 bases left in between. Germline loops: CDR1 LNHDA, CDR2 SQIVND (reference sequence). The CDR3 is 14 residues long. As DNA, the CDR3 is TGTGCCAGTAGTATAGTGGGATTGAACACTGAAGCTTTCTTT. It encodes CASSIVGLNTEAFF.

Concerning this clonotype itself: A far larger clone is only one base removed, so a read error is likely. The V call is TRBV12-3 or TRBV12-4, the J call TRBJ2-2, with TRBD1 matching over 8 bases. The CDR3 totals 14 residues. CDR3 sequence: CASSQGANTGEPFF. As DNA, the CDR3 is TGCGCCAGCAGTCAGGGGGCGAACACCGGGGAGCCGTTTTTT.

This clonotype has a count of ten or more. The chain carries TRBV7-9 and TRBJ1-2; TRBD1 aligns across 8 bases. With 6 bases clipped from V and 8 bases from J, the junction kept 8 bases outside the gene matches. Germline-derived CDR1 and CDR2 are SEHNR and FQNEAQ (reference sequence). The CDR3 totals 13 residues. CDR3 DNA sequence: TGTGCCAGCAGTTCCGGACAGGGTAGCGGCTACACCTTC. Translation gives CASSSGQGSGYTF.

This clonotype has ten or more counts. This chain connects TRBV5-1 to TRBJ2-7; 7 nucleotides agree with TRBD2. This CDR3 region has 14 residues. Germline loops: CDR1 SGHRS, CDR2 YFSETQ. V shed 4 bases, J shed 4 bases, and the junction held 8 bases outside the gene matches. Written as DNA, the CDR3 is TGCGCCAGCAGCCAGGACGCGGGGGAATACGAGCAGTACTTC. It codes for CASSQDAGEYEQYF.

The table lists this clonotype with many counts. The gene calls are TRBV20-1 and TRBJ2-3, with 13 bases identical to TRBD2. Germline trimming cut 3 bases from V and 2 bases from J; bases unmatched to any gene: 5. Per germline, CDR1 DFQATT and CDR2 SNEGSKA (reference sequence). This CDR3 contains 16 residues. In DNA form, the CDR3 reads TGCAGTGCTAGGTTGGGACTAGCGGGACTCACAGATACGCAGTATTTT. Translating gives CSARLGLAGLTDTQYF.

This clonotype was seen at least ten times. V gene TRBV6-2 or TRBV6-3 combines with J gene TRBJ2-7; D possibly corresponds to TRBD2 (6 bases). V was clipped by 7 bases and J by 4 bases, with 11 bases between them. CDR1 is MNHEY and CDR2 is SVGEGT in the germline V gene. The CDR3 has 12 residues. The chain's CDR3 is CASTGSWYEQYF. The DNA for the CDR3 is TGTGCCAGCACCGGGAGTTGGTACGAGCAGTACTTC.

This clonotype was counted ten times or more. The chain joins TRBV6-4 to TRBJ1-2, with D unresolved. V shed 5 bases and J shed 5 bases, with 9 bases lying between them. From germline, CDR1 is MRHNA and CDR2 SNTAGT. This CDR3 contains 12 residues. CDR3 sequence: CASSSLVYGYTF. DNA for the CDR3: TGTGCCAGCAGTTCGCTTGTTTATGGCTACACCTTC.

This clonotype occurred many times. The chain has TRBV28 and TRBJ2-5; 11 bases match TRBD2. The CDR3 contains 15 residues. Germline V gene sequence: CDR1 MDHEN, CDR2 SYDVKM. V lost 7 bases and J lost 3; bases outside the gene matches: 7. The CDR3 sequence is CASTKPGLAEETQYF. DNA for the CDR3: TGTGCCAGCACCAAACCGGGACTAGCGGAAGAGACCCAGTACTTC.

This clonotype showed up many times. The J gene is TRBJ2-5, the V gene TRBV10-3; 7 positions match TRBD2. Germline CDR1 is ENHRY and CDR2 is SYGVKD. This CDR3 comprises 14 residues. Trimming cost V 3 bases and J 3 bases; bases outside gene matches: 4. DNA for the CDR3: TGTGCCATCAGTGAAATGGCGGGAGAAGAGACCCAGTACTTC. This codes for CAISEMAGEETQYF.

This clonotype was counted many times. V is TRBV20-1 and J is TRBJ1-1; a weak D match, TRBD1 (5 bases). The CDR3 runs to 12 residues. Trimming stripped 6 bases from V and 1 base from J, with 9 bases between. Germline V CDR1 and CDR2: DFQATT, SNEGSKA (reference sequence). The CDR3 bases are TGCAGTGCCCCCACAGGGAACACTGAAGCTTTCTTT. Translation: CSAPTGNTEAFF.

This clonotype came up many times. V usage is TRBV6-1 and J usage is TRBJ2-7, with D perhaps being TRBD1 or TRBD2 (5 bases each). The germline V gene has CDR1 MNHNS and CDR2 SASEGT. The length of the CDR3 is 13 residues. The V and J ends lost 7 bases and 0 bases respectively, with 10 bases between them. The CDR3 sequence is CASKRGSSYEQYF. CDR3 coding DNA: TGTGCCAGCAAGAGGGGAAGCTCCTACGAGCAGTACTTC.

This clonotype has a handful of counts. This chain connects TRBV20-1 to TRBJ1-1, with TRBD1 matching over 7 bases. Germline V gene sequence: CDR1 DFQATT, CDR2 SNEGSKA (reference sequence). CDR3 size: 13 residues. V trimming: 2 bases; J trimming: 4 bases; junction bases outside the gene matches: 4. The CDR3 region is CSARLRDSTEAFF. The CDR3 coding sequence is TGCAGTGCTAGACTCAGGGACAGCACTGAAGCTTTCTTT.

This chain connects TRBV2 to TRBJ1-1, with D possibly matching TRBD1 (6 bases). The V and J ends lost 7 bases and 5 bases respectively, with 17 bases between them. CDR1 and CDR2 (germline): SNHLY, FYNNEI. There are 14 residues in the CDR3. This CDR3 reads CASTPQGRWTEAFF. The CDR3 region has the DNA TGTGCCAGCACCCCCCAGGGGAGATGGACTGAAGCTTTCTTT.

This clonotype was found many times. V gene TRBV11-1 combines with J gene TRBJ1-4, with unresolved D. Germline CDR1 is SGHAT and CDR2 is FQDESV (reference sequence). V was trimmed by 5 bases and J by 0 bases, leaving 13 bases between them. The CDR3 contains 16 residues. CDR3 protein: CASSKRVSATNEKLFF. CDR3 bases: TGTGCCAGCAGCAAAAGGGTCAGTGCAACTAATGAAAAACTGTTTTTT.

This clonotype was observed at least ten times. The chain joins TRBV28 to TRBJ1-1, with no clear D. Germline CDR1 and CDR2: MDHEN and SYDVKM. Trimming removed 3 bases at V and 2 bases at J, with 10 bases between. The CDR3 has 14 amino acids. The CDR3 bases are TGTGCCAGCAGTTTCTCGGCAGGAAACACTGAAGCTTTCTTT. It specifies CASSFSAGNTEAFF.

This clonotype was seen many times. The chain recombines TRBV20-1 with TRBJ2-7; D call uncertain. V was clipped by 1 base and J by 2 bases, with 15 bases between them. The CDR3 loop spans 15 amino acids. Germline loops: CDR1 DFQATT, CDR2 SNEGSKA (reference sequence). The CDR3 region has the DNA TGCAGTGCTAGAGCAGGTGGGGTCAGACCCTACGAGCAGTACTTC. It is translated as CSARAGGVRPYEQYF.

This clonotype was seen at least ten times. This rearrangement joins TRBV6-5 to TRBJ2-7, with unresolved D. This CDR3 is 15 amino acids long. The germline V gene encodes CDR1 MNHEY and CDR2 SVGAGI. Trimming removed 2 bases from V and 0 bases from J, with 11 bases in between. In nucleotides, the CDR3 is TGTGCCAGCAGTTACAGATCTGGCGGCTCCTACGAGCAGTACTTC. Amino acids: CASSYRSGGSYEQYF.

In its sample, this clonotype was seen many times. V gene TRBV2 combines with J gene TRBJ2-6; D not certain. Germline V gene sequence: CDR1 SNHLY, CDR2 FYNNEI. This CDR3 is 14 amino acids long. V lost 3 bases, J lost 1 base, and 4 bases lay in between. In DNA, the CDR3 is TGTGCCAGCAGTGACTCGTCTGGGGCCAACGTCCTGACTTTC. Its translation: CASSDSSGANVLTF.

This clonotype was counted at least ten times. The rearrangement joins TRBV12-3 or TRBV12-4 to TRBJ2-7; 10 bases match TRBD1. With 6 bases clipped from V and 5 bases from J, the junction kept 10 bases outside the gene matches. This CDR3 has 15 amino acids. The CDR3 bases are TGTGCCAGCAGCTCCCAGGGACAGGGGCACGACGAGCAGTACTTC. This sequence encodes CASSSQGQGHDEQYF.